This record looks at one TCR beta chain sequence and its context. This sample is drawn from a study of blood T cell repertoires in COVID-19. Study-level information: T cells, B-cell-depleted T cells, or PBMCs provided the cDNA or gDNA that served as material.

Germline CDR1 and CDR2: SGHRS and YFSETQ. The V segment lost 5 bases and the J segment 8 bases; nucleotides outside the gene matches: 7. The CDR3 extends over 14 amino acids. The method was immunoSEQ multiplex PCR; TCRdb's version includes in-frame clones alone and lacks a portion of them. The table records 170,000 or so clones, about 80% of them present only once. The sample consisted of peripheral blood. The sequence derives from a woman aged 70-85 years with acute or convalescent COVID-19. The chain links TRBV5-1 to TRBJ1-6; 7 nucleotides match TRBD1. Here the CDR3 reads CASRTGDRDSPLHF. For the CDR3, the DNA is TGCGCCAGCAGAACTGGGGACAGAGATTCACCCCTCCACTTT.